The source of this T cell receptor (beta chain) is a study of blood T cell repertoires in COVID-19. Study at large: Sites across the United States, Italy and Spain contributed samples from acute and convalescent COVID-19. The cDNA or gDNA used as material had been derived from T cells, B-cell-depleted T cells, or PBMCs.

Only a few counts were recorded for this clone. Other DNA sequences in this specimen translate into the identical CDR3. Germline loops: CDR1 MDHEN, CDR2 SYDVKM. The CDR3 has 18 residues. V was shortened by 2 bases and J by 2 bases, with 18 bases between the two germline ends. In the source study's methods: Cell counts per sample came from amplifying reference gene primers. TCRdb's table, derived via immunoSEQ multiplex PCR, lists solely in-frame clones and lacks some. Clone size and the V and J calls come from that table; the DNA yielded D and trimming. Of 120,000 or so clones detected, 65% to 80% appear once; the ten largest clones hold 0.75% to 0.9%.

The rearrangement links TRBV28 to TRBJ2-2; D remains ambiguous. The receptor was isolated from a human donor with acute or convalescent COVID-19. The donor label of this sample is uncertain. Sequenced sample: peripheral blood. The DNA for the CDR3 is TGTGCCAGCAGTTTAAACAGCCCGGTGTTCGCCAACACCGGGGAGCTGTTTTTT. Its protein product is CASSLNSPVFANTGELFF. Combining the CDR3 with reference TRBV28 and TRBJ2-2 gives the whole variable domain DVKVTQSSRYLVKRTGEKVFLECVQDMDHENMFWYRQDPGLGLRLIYFSYDVKMKEKGDIPEGYSVSREKKERFSLILESASTNQTSMYLCASSLNSPVFANTGELFFGEGSRLTVL.